Included here is one TCR beta chain sequence, with context. Its antigen has not been determined. Base qualities are not provided; no much larger clone lies one nucleotide away. The library was made by the immunoSEQ multiplex PCR assay. TCRdb obtained this table from immuneACCESS and retained in-frame rearrangements with V and J assigned. These tables miss some clones; where compared with another copy, unresolved V genes account for less than half of the shortfall, and the remainder is unexplained. The sample records around 83,000 clones, 85% to 95% of which are singletons. The top ten constitute approximately 0.47% of the sample. The data were obtained in a study of T cell changes during pregnancy in multiple sclerosis (dated by TCRdb to between 2019 and 2020). About the study as a whole: The study examined how the T cell repertoire changed over the course of pregnancy in women with multiple sclerosis.

From the cysteine through the phenylalanine, the CDR3 covers 15 amino acids. The retained sequence is limited to the CDR3, 45 bases, with the frame set at the first base. The CDR1 and CDR2 encoded by the germline V gene (reference sequence) are MNHEY and SMNVEV. V ends up 3 bases short and J 7 bases short, with an unmatched junction base count of 6. The receptor comes from a female donor with multiple sclerosis, enrolled in a pregnancy study. The material was CD4+ T cells from peripheral blood mononuclear cells, obtained in the second trimester of pregnancy. This chain joins TRBV27 to TRBJ1-6; 7 bases in between match TRBD1. CDR3 sequence: CASSFRQGRNSPLHF. The DNA is TGTGCCAGCAGTTTTAGACAGGGTAGAAATTCACCCCTCCACTTT.